Each of the 10 T cell receptor beta chains below was sequenced from the same sample in a study of a mutant IDH1 vaccine in newly diagnosed glioma. Here immunoSEQ multiplex PCR was the method, and the copy in TCRdb shows in-frame clones only, minus some. Of 50,000 or so clones listed, roughly 80% are singletons. Time point reported: baseline, week 1 (first vaccination visit). Treatment indicated: pre-vaccination baseline after standard-of-care therapy. Sequences were derived from PBMCs, sampled from a glioma patient treated with radiotherapy, temozolomide or both. The source of these receptors is a young man with glioma.

The CDR3 DNA reads TGTGCCAGCAGCCCGGGGGTCGGAGACGAGCAGTACTTC. Translated: CASSPGVGDEQYF. The genes are TRBV5-4 and TRBJ2-7, with D tentatively TRBD2 (6 bases). The CDR3 loop spans 13 amino acids. In germline, CDR1 is SGHNT, CDR2 YYREEE (reference sequence). Trimming took off 4 bases at V and 5 bases at J, with 13 bases between the two ends.

This chain connects TRBV4-2 to TRBJ1-2; 8 bases map to TRBD1. The germline gives CDR1 LGHNA, CDR2 YNFKEQ. This CDR3 has 15 amino acids. V gave up 1 base and J gave up 4 bases; unmatched junction bases: 5. The DNA of the CDR3 is TGTGCCAGCAGCCAAGTCAACAGGGGGGTCTATGGCTACACCTTC. Its translation is CASSQVNRGVYGYTF.

CDR3 residues: CASSLSGGSIGGAFF. The CDR3 DNA reads TGTGCCAGCAGCCTTAGCGGCGGGTCCATCGGCGGAGCTTTCTTT. The genes are TRBV9 and TRBJ1-1; D is uncertain. In germline, CDR1 is SGDLS, CDR2 YYNGEE. CDR3 size: 15 residues. The V end lost 4 bases, the J end lost 10 bases, and 23 bases lay between the germline ends.

The rearrangement joins TRBV5-1 to TRBJ1-6; D might be TRBD1 (6 bases). Per the germline V gene, CDR1 is SGHRS and CDR2 is YFSETQ. The CDR3 contains 14 residues. The V end was cut by 0 bases, the J end by 5 bases, with 6 bases between. CDR3 coding DNA: TGCGCCAGCAGCTTGGGGACAGATAATTCACCCCTCCACTTT. This gives the protein CASSLGTDNSPLHF.

This chain joins TRBV2 and TRBJ1-5, with no clear D. CDR1 and CDR2 (germline): SNHLY, FYNNEI. The V gene lost 3 bases and the J gene lost 4 bases, with 7 bases spanning the gap. The CDR3 contains 13 residues. DNA of the CDR3: TGTGCCAGCAGTGATTCCCTTAATCAGCCCCAGCATTTT. Amino acid sequence: CASSDSLNQPQHF.

The V call is TRBV7-9, the J call TRBJ2-5; 8 bases are shared with TRBD2. The J call may be mistaken, given a closer DNA end match to TRBJ2-7. This CDR3 is 16 amino acids long. Germline V CDR1 and CDR2: SEHNR, FQNEAQ (reference sequence). The CDR3 loop reads CASSRISGPGGDEQYF. The CDR3 DNA sequence: TGTGCCAGCAGCCGAATTAGCGGCCCGGGAGGGGACGAGCAGTACTTC.

The V and J genes are TRBV18 and TRBJ2-5, with D unresolved. The germline V gene has CDR1 KGHSH and CDR2 LQKENI. This CDR3 region has 13 residues. V was trimmed by 3 bases and J by 5 bases, leaving 10 bases between them. CDR3 bases: TGTGCCAGCTCACCCCTTGGTCGGGAGACCCAGTACTTC. Its protein is CASSPLGRETQYF.

The J gene is TRBJ1-4, the V gene TRBV6-5; D not resolved. CDR3 size: 15 residues. Germline-derived CDR1 and CDR2 are MNHEY and SVGAGI. V lost 0 bases and J lost 7, with 12 bases in between. CDR3 nucleotide sequence: TGTGCCAGCAGTTACTCTCCGTCCGGGATTGAAAAACTGTTTTTT. Translated, it gives CASSYSPSGIEKLFF.

V and J are TRBV5-1 and TRBJ1-2; tentative D call: TRBD1 (5 bases). The CDR3 runs 13 residues. Trimming stripped 5 bases from V and 6 bases from J, with 14 bases between. Germline CDR1 SGHRS, CDR2 YFSETQ. CDR3 sequence (DNA): TGCGCCAGCAGTCGGGGAGGGGAGAATGGCTACACCTTC. Translating gives CASSRGGENGYTF.

The chain carries TRBV29-1 and TRBJ2-3; no clear D gene. CDR1 and CDR2 (germline): SQVTM, ANQGSEA. The CDR3 has 10 amino acids. The V gene lost 5 bases and the J gene lost 3 bases, with 3 bases spanning the gap. CDR3 in DNA: TGCAGCGTTAAGACAGATACGCAGTATTTT. This translates into CSVKTDTQYF.